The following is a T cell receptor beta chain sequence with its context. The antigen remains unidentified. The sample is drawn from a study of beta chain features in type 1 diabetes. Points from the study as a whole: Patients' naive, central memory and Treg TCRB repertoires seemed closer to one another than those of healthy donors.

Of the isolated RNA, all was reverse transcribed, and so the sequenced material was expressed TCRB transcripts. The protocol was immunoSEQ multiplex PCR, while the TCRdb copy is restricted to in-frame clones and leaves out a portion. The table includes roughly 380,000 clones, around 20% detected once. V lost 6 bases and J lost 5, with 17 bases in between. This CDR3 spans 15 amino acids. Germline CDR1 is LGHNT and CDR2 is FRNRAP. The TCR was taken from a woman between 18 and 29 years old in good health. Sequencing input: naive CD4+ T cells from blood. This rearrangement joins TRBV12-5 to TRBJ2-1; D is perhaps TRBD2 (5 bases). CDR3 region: CASGLGVASNNEQFF. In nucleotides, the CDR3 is TGTGCTAGTGGCCTGGGAGTAGCGTCGAACAATGAGCAGTTCTTC. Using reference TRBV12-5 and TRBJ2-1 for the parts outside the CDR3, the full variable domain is DARVTQTPRHKVTEMGQEVTMRCQPILGHNTVFWYRQTMMQGLELLAYFRNRAPLDDSGMPKDRFSAEMPDATLATLKIQPSEPRDSAVYFCASGLGVASNNEQFFGPGTRLTVL.